This T cell receptor beta chain is drawn from a study of regulatory T cells in long-lasting Graves disease. The germline V and J ends were trimmed by 2 bases and 4 bases, with 17 bases remaining between them. Germline-derived CDR1 and CDR2 are MGHDK and SYGVNS. The CDR3 contains 16 residues. General study results and limits: The researchers studied only peripheral blood, not thyroid tissue. For persistent Graves' patients, TCR diversity was lower than for newly diagnosed ones.

Time point: newly diagnosed GD, antithyroid drugs for less than 3 months. The TCR library was prepared using RNA isolated from PBMCs. Patients were enrolled at an endocrinology department in Xi'an, China. Points on this clonotype: Its antigen is not known.

iRepertoire HTBI primers and Arm-PCR of CDR3 regions built TCR beta libraries. MiXCR was run by TCRdb on the multiplex PCR reads, yielding one entry per CDR3 protein. Of over 500,000 distinct CDR3 sequences listed, 16% were seen once; the top ten hold around 19%. This sample also belongs to another study, concerning T cells in Graves' hyperthyroidism and ophthalmopathy. That paper adds: First-round RT-PCR targeting the TCR CDR3 was performed with the HTBI primer set.

The sequence derives from a woman aged 25 to 39 with Graves disease. The source was peripheral blood mononuclear cells (PBMCs), collected at new diagnosis, from a patient treated with antithyroid drugs. The rearrangement joins TRBV25-1 to TRBJ2-5; D remains unclear. This chain's CDR3 is CASSELRSLSPETQYF. The CDR3 DNA follows: TGTGCCAGCAGTGAACTACGGAGCCTCAGTCCAGAGACCCAGTACTTC.